The present entry profiles one T cell receptor beta chain with its context. Its specificity is unknown. Germline V gene data show CDR1 as ENHRY and CDR2 as SYGVKD. The CDR3 covers 17 residues. The J segment lost 0 bases and the V segment lost 5 bases, leaving 6 bases of the junction unmatched. Profiled with immunoSEQ multiplex PCR; TCRdb holds only in-frame clones, not every one. The table shows 150,000 or so clones, with approximately 91% occurring only once. The sample comes from a study of T cell responses to AZD1222 COVID-19 vaccine. Points from the study as a whole: Just a handful of people given AZD1222 tested seropositive at baseline.

This specimen consisted of peripheral blood, obtained 28 days after the second AZD1222 dose. This TCR was recovered from an adult who received the AZD1222 COVID-19 vaccine. The V gene is TRBV10-3, the J gene TRBJ2-7; TRBD2 matches at 14 bases. CDR3 nucleotide sequence: TGTGCCATCAGTAGCCGCGGGACTAGCGGGGGCTCCTACGAGCAGTACTTC. Translating it yields CAISSRGTSGGSYEQYF.